Below are 19 T cell receptor beta chains sequenced from a single sample in a study of T cell repertoires in cytomegalovirus infection. TCRdb reprocessed the reads with MiXCR, giving one entry per CDR3 protein. This sample yields some 300,000 distinct CDR3 sequences, of which roughly a tenth are seen a single time; 2% to 3% belongs to the top ten. Sequenced input: PBMCs. The source is a human donor in good health (CMV status not recorded). Some clones in this sample may be carry-over from other donors' samples.

The table lists this clonotype with a few counts. The rearrangement uses TRBV20-1 and TRBJ2-5, with no clear D. This CDR3 has 10 amino acids. The V and J ends lost 6 bases and 4 bases respectively, with 6 bases between them. Germline V lookup: CDR1 DFQATT, CDR2 SNEGSKA (reference sequence). The CDR3 DNA sequence: TGCAGTGCCTTCAGAGAGACCCAGTACTTC. Translated, it gives CSAFRETQYF.

This clonotype showed up just a few times. The CDR3 here is CSARDSGGFQETQYF. The CDR3 coding sequence is TGCAGTGCTAGAGATTCGGGCGGGTTTCAAGAGACCCAGTACTTC. The rearrangement joins TRBV20-1 to TRBJ2-5, with TRBD2 as a possible D gene (5 bases). The CDR3 totals 15 residues. CDR1 is DFQATT, CDR2 SNEGSKA, per germline (reference sequence). V lost 0 bases to trimming and J lost 2 bases, with 13 bases between them.

This clonotype was counted only a few times. V gene TRBV19 combines with J gene TRBJ1-2; a possible D gene is TRBD1 (6 bases). The CDR3 consists of 13 residues. Germline V CDR1 and CDR2: LNHDA, SQIVND (reference sequence). The V end lost 3 bases, the J end lost 13 bases, and 18 bases lay between the germline ends. This CDR3 is CASSIGQPPIFTF. DNA for the CDR3: TGTGCCAGTAGTATTGGACAGCCACCGATCTTCACCTTC.

This clonotype was detected many times. The V and J genes are TRBV7-6 and TRBJ2-1, with a tentative D call TRBD2 (5 bases). This CDR3 spans 14 amino acids. CDR1 is SGHVS, CDR2 FNYEAQ, per germline. V lost 2 bases, J lost 7 bases, and 12 bases lay in between. In nucleotides, the CDR3 is TGTGCCAGCAGCTTATTACTAGAGGCGAATGAGCAGTTCTTC. Translating gives CASSLLLEANEQFF.

This sequence joins TRBV5-6 and TRBJ2-2; D remains ambiguous. V lost 0 bases and J 6 bases, leaving 6 bases between the germline ends. Looked up from germline, CDR1 is SGHDT and CDR2 is YYEEEE. This CDR3 spans 13 amino acids. The CDR3 region is CASSLASPGELFF. DNA of the CDR3: TGTGCCAGCAGCTTGGCCAGCCCCGGGGAGCTGTTTTTT.

This clonotype turned up a few times. The chain combines TRBV20-1 with TRBJ1-3, with a weak D call TRBD1 (5 bases). CDR3 length: 14 amino acids. The V and J ends lost 3 bases and 2 bases respectively, with 11 bases between them. The germline V gene encodes CDR1 DFQATT and CDR2 SNEGSKA (reference sequence). CDR3 amino acids: CSARVARAGNTIYF. The CDR3 nucleotides are TGCAGTGCTAGGGTAGCCAGGGCTGGAAACACCATATATTTT.

There are many counts of this clonotype. The V call is TRBV10-3, the J call TRBJ2-1; TRBD2 agrees at 10 bases. The trim removed 0 bases at V and 0 bases at J, leaving 11 bases unmatched. The CDR3 length is 20 residues. Germline assignment: CDR1 ENHRY and CDR2 SYGVKD. Here the CDR3 reads CAISESKASGGPSSYNEQFF. In nucleotides, the CDR3 is TGTGCCATCAGTGAGTCGAAGGCTAGCGGGGGCCCAAGCTCCTACAATGAGCAGTTCTTC.

In its sample, this clonotype was seen many times. The V call is TRBV7-4, the J call TRBJ2-1; D uncertain. The CDR3 spans 15 residues. Trimming stripped 4 bases from V and 4 bases from J, with 14 bases between. The germline CDR1 and CDR2 sequences are SGHVT and SQSDAQ. CDR3 in DNA: TGTGCCAGCAGCTCGACATTTCCTGGGTACAATGAGCAGTTCTTC. Amino acid sequence: CASSSTFPGYNEQFF.

This clonotype was observed at least ten times. The V call is TRBV6-2 or TRBV6-3, the J call TRBJ2-1, with D perhaps TRBD1 (7 bases). There are 11 residues in the CDR3. CDR1 is MNHEY and CDR2 is SVGEGT in the germline V gene. The V gene lost 9 bases and the J gene lost 9 bases, with 12 bases spanning the gap. The DNA for the CDR3 is TGTGCCAGTAGACAGGGAGGTGAGCAGTTCTTC. This gives the protein CASRQGGEQFF.

This clonotype was observed at least ten times. CDR3 region: CASSPDSTANTGELFF. For the CDR3, the DNA is TGCGCCAGCAGCCCGGACAGCACCGCGAACACCGGGGAGCTGTTTTTT. The V call is TRBV5-1, the J call TRBJ2-2, with D perhaps matching TRBD1 (6 bases). The CDR3 has 16 residues. The V end lost 4 bases, the J end lost 0 bases, and 13 bases lay between the germline ends. CDR1 and CDR2 from the germline V gene are SGHRS and YFSETQ.

This clonotype was seen repeatedly, ten times or more. The junction differs from germline at one of its ends, possibly a read error. The chain is built from TRBV7-7 and TRBJ2-3, with a weak D call TRBD1 (6 bases). The CDR3 extends over 15 amino acids. Germline lookup yields CDR1 SSHAT and CDR2 FNYEAQ (reference sequence). The CDR3 sequence is CASSLGTSATDTQYF. As DNA, the CDR3 is TGTGCTAGCAGCTTGGGGACATCGGCCACAGATACGCAGTATTTT.

This sequence joins TRBV2 and TRBJ2-7, with D possibly TRBD2 on 5 matching bases. The CDR3 has 12 residues. Germline loops: CDR1 SNHLY, CDR2 FYNNEI. V gave up 6 bases and J gave up 2 bases, with 8 bases separating them. The CDR3 sequence is CASRAEAYEQYV. The CDR3 bases are TGTGCCAGCAGAGCGGAGGCCTACGAGCAGTACGTC.

V and J are TRBV6-2 or TRBV6-3 and TRBJ2-7; 9 bases line up with TRBD1. Germline V lookup: CDR1 MNHEY, CDR2 SVGEGT. The CDR3 consists of 14 residues. Trimming took 6 bases from V and 4 from J; bases not matched to a gene: 7. The DNA for the CDR3 is TGTGCCAGCAGGCCCCGCGGACAGGGGTACGAGCAGTACTTC. Translating it yields CASRPRGQGYEQYF.

This sequence joins TRBV11-1 and TRBJ2-7; 12 positions match TRBD2. CDR3 length equals 15 residues. The V gene's germline CDR1 is SGHAT and CDR2 FQDESV (reference sequence). The V gene end was trimmed by 4 bases and the J gene end by 3 bases; junction bases not matched to a gene: 4. CDR3 DNA: TGTGCCAGCAGCTCGACTAGCGGGGGAATCTACGAGCAGTACGTC. It encodes CASSSTSGGIYEQYV.

In this sample, this clonotype turned up many times. The chain has TRBV6-5 and TRBJ1-5; TRBD1 might be the D (5 bases). The germline CDR1 and CDR2 sequences are MNHEY and SVGAGI. The CDR3 spans 15 residues. Trimming took 0 bases from V and 5 from J, leaving 11 bases between them. The CDR3: CASSYSTGTDQPQHF. The CDR3 DNA is TGTGCCAGCAGTTACTCGACCGGGACGGATCAGCCCCAGCATTTT.

This clonotype was seen ten or more times. This rearrangement joins TRBV28 to TRBJ2-3; D is possibly TRBD2 (5 bases). The V gene lost 3 bases and the J gene lost 1 base, with 8 bases spanning the gap. This CDR3 region has 14 residues. The V gene's germline CDR1 is MDHEN and CDR2 SYDVKM. CDR3 loop: CASSLEDGTDTQYF. For the CDR3, the DNA is TGTGCCAGCAGTTTGGAGGATGGCACAGATACGCAGTATTTT.

This clonotype was seen repeatedly, ten times or more. The V and J genes are TRBV14 and TRBJ2-7, with D tentatively TRBD1 or TRBD2 (6 bases each). This CDR3 has 15 residues. The V gene lost 3 bases and the J gene lost 4 bases, with 16 bases spanning the gap. Germline V gene sequence: CDR1 SGHDN, CDR2 FVKESK. The CDR3, as DNA: TGTGCCAGCAGCCACCCAGGAGGGGGGCGATACGAGCAGTACTTC. Protein product: CASSHPGGGRYEQYF.

This clonotype was observed a few times. The rearrangement links TRBV7-9 to TRBJ2-6; no clear D. The germline V and J ends were trimmed by 5 bases and 3 bases, with 5 bases remaining between them. The length of the CDR3 is 13 residues. Looked up from germline, CDR1 is SEHNR and CDR2 is FQNEAQ (reference sequence). This CDR3 reads CASSQVGANVLTF. Written as DNA, the CDR3 is TGTGCCAGCAGCCAGGTTGGGGCCAACGTCCTGACTTTC.

The chain has TRBV2 and TRBJ1-1; 8 positions agree with TRBD1. This CDR3 has 13 residues. V lost 7 bases to trimming and J lost 5 bases; unmatched junction nucleotides: 6. Looked up from germline, CDR1 is SNHLY and CDR2 is FYNNEI. Written as DNA, the CDR3 is TGTGCCAGCAATGGACAGGGTATGACTGAAGCTTTCTTT. Residues: CASNGQGMTEAFF. The entire variable domain, with the rest obtained from reference TRBV2 and TRBJ1-1, is as follows: EPEVTQTPSHQVTQMGQEVILRCVPISNHLYFYWYRQILGQKVEFLVSFYNNEISEKSEIFDDQFSVERPDGSNFTLKIRSTKLEDSAMYFCASNGQGMTEAFFGQGTRLTVV.